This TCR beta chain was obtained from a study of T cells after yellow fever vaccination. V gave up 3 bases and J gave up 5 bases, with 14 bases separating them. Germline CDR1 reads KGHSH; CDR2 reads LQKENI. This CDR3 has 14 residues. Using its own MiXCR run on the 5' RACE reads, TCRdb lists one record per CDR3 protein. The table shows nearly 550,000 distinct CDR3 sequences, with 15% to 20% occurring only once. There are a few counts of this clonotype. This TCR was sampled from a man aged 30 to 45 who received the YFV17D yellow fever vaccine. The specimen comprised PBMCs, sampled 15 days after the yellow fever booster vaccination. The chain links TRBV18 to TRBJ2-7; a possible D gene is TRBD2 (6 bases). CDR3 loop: CASSPTGVGNEQYF. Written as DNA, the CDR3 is TGTGCCAGCTCACCTACGGGGGTAGGGAACGAGCAGTACTTC.